Shown below are 9 T cell receptor beta chains from a single sample sequenced in a study of CD8 T cells in Susac syndrome. The RNA, about 0.45 to 1 ug, was put through reverse transcription using random hexamers. TCRdb used MiXCR to reprocess the immunoSEQ multiplex PCR reads, holding one entry per CDR3 protein. The repertoire holds some 100,000 distinct CDR3 sequences, with 95% as singletons. The sequencing sample was made of CD8+ T cells from PBMCs. Every receptor here comes from a human donor with Susac syndrome.

The chain employs TRBV9 and TRBJ1-5; D remains ambiguous. Germline-derived CDR1 and CDR2 are SGDLS and YYNGEE. V lost 0 bases, J lost 7 bases, and 8 bases lay in between. This CDR3 is 13 amino acids long. The CDR3 region is CASSVGAAQPQHF. CDR3 DNA: TGTGCCAGCAGCGTAGGTGCGGCGCAGCCCCAGCATTTT.

The chain joins TRBV20-1 to TRBJ2-1; D possibly matches TRBD1 or TRBD2 (6 bases each). The germline V gene encodes CDR1 DFQATT and CDR2 SNEGSKA (reference sequence). Trimming stripped 3 bases from V and 7 bases from J, with 25 bases between. The CDR3 loop spans 17 amino acids. The DNA for the CDR3 is TGCAGTGCTAGCTCGGGGGCGATAACTAGGGGAGAAAATGAGCAGTTCTTC. The encoded protein is CSASSGAITRGENEQFF.

The chain has TRBV29-1 and TRBJ2-1; TRBD2 aligns across 11 bases. The V segment lost 3 bases and the J segment 2 bases; nucleotides outside the gene matches: 3. Germline V gene data show CDR1 as SQVTM and CDR2 as ANQGSEA. The CDR3 consists of 15 residues. As DNA, the CDR3 is TGCAGCGTTGAGAAGGGACTAGCGGCCTACAATGAGCAGTTCTTC. Protein product: CSVEKGLAAYNEQFF.

V usage is TRBV2 and J usage is TRBJ1-1; D not certain. CDR3 size: 12 residues. Germline-derived CDR1 and CDR2 are SNHLY and FYNNEI. V lost 7 bases to trimming and J lost 1 base, with 7 bases between them. The CDR3, as DNA: TGTGCCAGCATGAACAGGAACACTGAAGCTTTCTTT. It encodes CASMNRNTEAFF.

This chain joins TRBV5-1 and TRBJ1-3, with D unclear. Trimming shortened V by 2 bases and J by 2 bases, and 14 bases separated the two germline ends. This CDR3 spans 16 amino acids. The germline V gene has CDR1 SGHRS and CDR2 YFSETQ. The CDR3 nucleotides read TGCGCCAGCAGCTTTTCCTCTCGAGAACCTGGAAACACCATATATTTT. Encoded protein: CASSFSSREPGNTIYF.

The chain combines TRBV7-2 with TRBJ1-6; D gene unclear. This CDR3 contains 14 residues. Germline CDR1 and CDR2: SGHTA and FQGNSA. V lost 5 bases, J lost 7 bases, and 12 bases lay in between. CDR3 in amino acids: CASSVRGNNSPLHF. CDR3 in DNA: TGTGCCAGCAGCGTGAGAGGGAACAATTCACCCCTCCACTTT.

The genes are TRBV29-1 and TRBJ2-4; D perhaps matches TRBD1 (6 bases). This CDR3 contains 13 residues. The germline CDR1 and CDR2 sequences are SQVTM and ANQGSEA. Trimming removed 6 bases at V and 4 bases at J, with 13 bases between. This CDR3 is CSVADRQKNIQYF. The CDR3 bases are TGCAGCGTGGCCGACAGGCAGAAAAACATTCAGTACTTC. Supplemented by reference TRBV29-1 and TRBJ2-4, the full variable domain reads SAVISQKPSRDICQRGTSLTIQCQVDSQVTMMFWYRQQPGQSLTLIATANQGSEATYESGFVIDKFPISRPNLTFSTLTVSNMSPEDSSIYLCSVADRQKNIQYFGAGTRLSVL.

This sequence joins TRBV24-1 and TRBJ1-4; 9 bases align to TRBD1. Unmatched junction bases numbered 6, after V lost 3 bases and J lost 5 bases. Germline V CDR1 and CDR2: KGHDR, SFDVKD. This CDR3 comprises 16 residues. CDR3 bases: TGTGCCACCAGTGATCGGTCCGGGACAGGGAATGAAAAACTGTTTTTT. It encodes CATSDRSGTGNEKLFF.

The chain is built from TRBV5-1 and TRBJ1-2, with 9 bases fitting TRBD1. V trimming: 5 bases; J trimming: 5 bases; junction bases outside the gene matches: 4. The germline CDR1 and CDR2 sequences are SGHRS and YFSETQ. This CDR3 region has 13 residues. The CDR3 DNA reads as TGCGCCAGCAGGGAAGGACAGGGGTATGGCTACACCTTC. This encodes CASREGQGYGYTF.